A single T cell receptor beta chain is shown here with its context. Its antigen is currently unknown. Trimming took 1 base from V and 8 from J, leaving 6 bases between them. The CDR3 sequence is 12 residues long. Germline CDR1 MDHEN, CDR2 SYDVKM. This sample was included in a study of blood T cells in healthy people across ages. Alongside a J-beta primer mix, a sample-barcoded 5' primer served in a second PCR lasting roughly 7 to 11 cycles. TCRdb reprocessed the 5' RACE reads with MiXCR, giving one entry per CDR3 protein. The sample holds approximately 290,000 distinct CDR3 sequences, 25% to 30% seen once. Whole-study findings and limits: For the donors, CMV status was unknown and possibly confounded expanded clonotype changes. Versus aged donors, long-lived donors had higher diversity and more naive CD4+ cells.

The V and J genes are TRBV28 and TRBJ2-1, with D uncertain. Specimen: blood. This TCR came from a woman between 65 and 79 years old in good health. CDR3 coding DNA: TGTGCCAGCAGTTTATTTCGCTATGAGCAGTTCTTC. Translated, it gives CASSLFRYEQFF.